This T cell receptor (beta chain) was identified in a study of molecular identifiers for immune sequencing clone quantification. General observations from the study: Spiked TCR RNA from one Jurkat cell reportedly showed up when mixed among more than 900,000 naive cells.

Naive CD8 T cells were sorted as CD8+CD4-CCR7+CD45RA+. Germline loops: CDR1 GTSNPN, CDR2 SVGIG (reference sequence). This CDR3 has 12 amino acids. V was trimmed by 0 bases and J by 7 bases, leaving 9 bases between them. In this sample, this clonotype turned up a few times. Antigen unknown. In TCRdb, the PCR reads were re-called with MiXCR into one record per CDR3 protein. This table holds hundreds of thousands of distinct CDR3 sequences, 25% found once. The rearrangement links TRBV30 to TRBJ1-2, with a weak D call TRBD1 (6 bases). Sequenced input: naive CD8+ T cells from blood, with Jurkat cell RNA spiked in. The subset here: FACS-sorted CD8+CD4-CCR7+CD45RA+ naive T cells. The receptor was isolated from a human donor in good health. Some libraries in this study had Jurkat cell RNA spiked in. The chain's CDR3 is CAWSVSGAGYTF. The CDR3 DNA follows: TGTGCCTGGAGTGTCTCGGGGGCTGGCTACACCTTC.